The T cell receptor beta chain described here comes from a study of T cell responses to AZD1222 COVID-19 vaccine. Study outcomes and limitations: White British ancestry dominated among donors, who included more females, and clonal diversity was possibly underestimated. Seropositive AZD1222 recipients at baseline numbered only 6 or 7. Spike-wide coverage was observed for vaccine-associated CD4 TCRs, with dominant responses at 160-218 and 743-854.

Clones were read by immunoSEQ multiplex PCR, and TCRdb kept only the in-frame ones, dropping some. The sample lists about 110,000 clones; 88% were seen once. The table lists this clone with a count of one. Its specificity is unknown. This CDR3 region has 18 residues. V was clipped by 1 base and J by 5 bases; unmatched bases: 10. Germline CDR1 is SGHTA and CDR2 is FQGNSA. The chain joins TRBV7-2 to TRBJ2-3; 12 nucleotides align to TRBD2. The sequence was collected from an adult in good health. The starting material was peripheral blood, obtained on day 0 of AZD1222 vaccination. Here the CDR3 reads CASSLGAASGRARDTQYF. The CDR3 DNA reads as TGTGCCAGCAGCTTAGGGGCGGCTAGCGGGAGGGCCAGAGATACGCAGTATTTT. Using reference TRBV7-2 and TRBJ2-3 for the parts outside the CDR3, the full variable domain is GAGVSQSPSNKVTEKGKDVELRCDPISGHTALYWYRQSLGQGLEFLIYFQGNSAPDKSGLPSDRFSAERTGGSVSTLTIQRTQQEDSAVYLCASSLGAASGRARDTQYFGPGTRLTVL.